This T cell receptor beta chain was found in a study of Tregs in tolerant kidney transplant recipients. Libraries were prepared by immunoSEQ multiplex PCR; TCRdb keeps only in-frame clonotypes and omits some of them. The sample carries some 90,000 clones, about 92% recorded once. Germline assignment: CDR1 SGHVS and CDR2 FNYEAQ. The CDR3 is 14 residues long. Trimming at V came to 5 bases and at J to 5 bases, leaving 6 bases not matched to a gene. The sequenced sample was CD8+ T cells from blood. This receptor was identified in a human donor in good health. This chain uses TRBV7-6 with TRBJ1-5, with 7 bases identical to TRBD1. CDR3 loop: CASSPGTEYQPQHF. The CDR3 DNA sequence: TGTGCCAGCAGCCCCGGGACAGAGTATCAGCCCCAGCATTTT.